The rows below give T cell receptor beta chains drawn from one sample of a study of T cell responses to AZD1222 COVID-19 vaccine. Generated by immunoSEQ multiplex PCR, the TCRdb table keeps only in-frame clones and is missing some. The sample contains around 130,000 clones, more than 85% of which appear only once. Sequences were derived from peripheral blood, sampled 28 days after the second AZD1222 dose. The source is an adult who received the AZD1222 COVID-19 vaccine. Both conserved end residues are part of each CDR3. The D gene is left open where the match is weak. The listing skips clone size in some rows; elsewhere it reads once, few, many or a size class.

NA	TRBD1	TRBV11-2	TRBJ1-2	CASSTGTGGYGYTF	TGTGCCAGCAGCACAGGGACAGGAGGCTATGGCTACACCTTC
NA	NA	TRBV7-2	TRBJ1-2	CASSLRMKNYGYTF	TGTGCCAGCAGCTTACGGATGAAGAACTATGGCTACACCTTC
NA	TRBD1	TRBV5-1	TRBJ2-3	CASSRTGSSTDTQYF	TGCGCCAGCAGCCGGACAGGCTCTAGCACAGATACGCAGTATTTT
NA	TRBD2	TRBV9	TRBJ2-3	CASSVGGGDLPSTDTQYF	TGTGCCAGCAGCGTAGGCGGGGGGGACCTACCGAGCACAGATACGCAGTATTTT
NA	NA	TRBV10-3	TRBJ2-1	CAISGADSYNEQFF	TGTGCCATCAGTGGGGCTGACAGTTACAATGAGCAGTTCTTC
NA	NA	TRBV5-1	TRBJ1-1	CASSFRGENTEAFF	TGCGCCAGCAGCTTCCGAGGGGAGAACACTGAAGCTTTCTTT
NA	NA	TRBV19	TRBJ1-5	CASTSRGGDQPQHF	TGTGCCAGTACCTCGAGAGGGGGGGATCAGCCCCAGCATTTT
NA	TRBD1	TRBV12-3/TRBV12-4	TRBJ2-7	CASRPTGAHEQYF	TGTGCCAGCAGACCGACAGGGGCCCACGAGCAGTACTTC
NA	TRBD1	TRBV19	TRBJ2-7	CASSTTGLPYEQYF	TGTGCCAGTAGTACGACAGGGCTCCCATACGAGCAGTACTTC
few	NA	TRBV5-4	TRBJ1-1	CASSFQEGTEAFF	TGTGCCAGCAGCTTTCAGGAGGGTACTGAAGCTTTCTTT
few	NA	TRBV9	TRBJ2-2	CASSVGGSGELFF	TGTGCCAGCAGCGTAGGAGGGTCCGGGGAGCTGTTTTTT
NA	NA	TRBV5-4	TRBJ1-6	CASSLGRSSYNSPLHF	TGTGCCAGCAGCTTAGGACGGAGCTCCTATAATTCACCCCTCCACTTT
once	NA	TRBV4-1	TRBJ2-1	CASSQDEARGVHEQFF	TGCGCCAGCAGCCAAGATGAAGCCCGGGGTGTACATGAGCAGTTCTTC
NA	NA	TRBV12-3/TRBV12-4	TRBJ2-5	CASSLGETQYF	TGTGCCAGCAGTTTGGGAGAGACCCAGTACTTC
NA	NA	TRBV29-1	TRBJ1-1	CSVVQRLNTEAFF	TGCAGCGTTGTACAGCGGTTAAACACTGAAGCTTTCTTT
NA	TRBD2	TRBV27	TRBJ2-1	CASSFARLAGTYNEQFF	TGTGCCAGCAGTTTCGCCCGACTAGCGGGGACTTACAATGAGCAGTTCTTC
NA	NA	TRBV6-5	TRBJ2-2	CASSLSTNTGELFF	TGTGCCAGCAGCCTATCAACGAACACCGGGGAGCTGTTTTTT
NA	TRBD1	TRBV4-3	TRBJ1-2	CASSQERTGASGYTF	TGCGCCAGCAGCCAAGAGCGGACAGGGGCGAGTGGCTACACCTTC
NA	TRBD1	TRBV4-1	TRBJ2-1	CASSPSGTGRLNEQFF	TGCGCCAGCAGCCCCTCGGGGACAGGGAGGCTCAATGAGCAGTTCTTC
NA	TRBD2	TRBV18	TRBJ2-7	CASSPESGASYEQYF	TGTGCCAGCTCACCAGAAAGCGGGGCCTCCTACGAGCAGTACTTC
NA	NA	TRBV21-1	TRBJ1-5	CASSKRDFNQPQHF	TGTGCCAGCAGCAAACGAGATTTCAATCAGCCCCAGCATTTT
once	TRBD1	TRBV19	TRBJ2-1	CASNAGQGARDEQFF	TGTGCCAGTAACGCGGGACAGGGGGCGCGCGATGAGCAGTTCTTC
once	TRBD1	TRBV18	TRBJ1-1	CASSPTGVWTEAFF	TGTGCCAGCTCACCTACAGGGGTGTGGACTGAAGCTTTCTTT
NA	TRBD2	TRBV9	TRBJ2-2	CASSVAGSGARTGELFF	TGTGCCAGCAGCGTAGCGGGGAGCGGGGCTCGGACCGGGGAGCTGTTTTTT
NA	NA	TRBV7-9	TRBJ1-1	CASSATGTEAFF	TGTGCCAGCAGCGCTACAGGGACTGAAGCTTTCTTT
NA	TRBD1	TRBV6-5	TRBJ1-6	CASSRQGTVNSPLHF	TGTGCCAGCAGTCGGCAAGGGACAGTGAATTCACCCCTCCACTTT
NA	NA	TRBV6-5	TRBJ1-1	CASTPETGAEAFF	TGTGCCAGCACTCCGGAGACGGGGGCTGAAGCTTTCTTT
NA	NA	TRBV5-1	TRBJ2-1	CASSFERPSYNEQFF	TGCGCCAGCAGCTTCGAGCGCCCCTCCTACAATGAGCAGTTCTTC
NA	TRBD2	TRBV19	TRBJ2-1	CASSGRTSGNNEQFF	TGTGCCAGTAGTGGTCGGACTAGCGGGAACAATGAGCAGTTCTTC
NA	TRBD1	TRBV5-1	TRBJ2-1	CASRYSGQGAYEQFF	TGCGCCAGCAGGTATTCGGGACAGGGGGCGTATGAGCAGTTCTTC
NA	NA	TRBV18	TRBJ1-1	CASSPKTGSYTEAFF	TGTGCCAGCTCACCTAAGACAGGTTCGTACACTGAAGCTTTCTTT
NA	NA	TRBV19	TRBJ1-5	CASTPGYYQPQHF	TGTGCCAGCACCCCGGGGTATTATCAGCCCCAGCATTTT
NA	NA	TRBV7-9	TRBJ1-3	CASSRARTFASLRNTIYF	TGTGCCAGCAGCCGCGCTCGGACCTTCGCTTCGCTCCGAAACACCATATATTTT
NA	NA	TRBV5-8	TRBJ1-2	CASSLASRVYGYTF	TGTGCCAGCAGCTTGGCCTCCAGGGTCTATGGCTACACCTTC
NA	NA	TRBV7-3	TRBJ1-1	CASSSLWTSQGRGTEAFF	TGTGCCAGCAGCTCCCTCTGGACGTCACAGGGAAGAGGCACTGAAGCTTTCTTT
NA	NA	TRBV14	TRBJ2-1	CASSHNKGGEPWHEQFF	TGTGCCAGCAGCCACAATAAAGGGGGGGAACCTTGGCATGAGCAGTTCTTC
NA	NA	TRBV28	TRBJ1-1	CASSLWSVARTEAFF	TGTGCCAGCAGTTTGTGGTCAGTGGCGAGGACTGAAGCTTTCTTT